The 9 T cell receptor beta chains in this list originate from one sample, sequenced in a study of blood T cell repertoires in COVID-19. The repertoire was sequenced with immunoSEQ multiplex PCR; TCRdb's copy has only in-frame clones and lacks some. The sample holds tens of thousands of clones, around nine tenths seen once. The sample comprised peripheral blood. Every receptor here comes from a man aged 70 or older with acute or convalescent COVID-19.

Only one count was recorded for this clone. J is TRBJ1-6 and V is TRBV11-2; 9 bases align to TRBD1. CDR3 length: 16 amino acids. Germline trimming cut 2 bases from V and 8 bases from J; bases unmatched to any gene: 7. Germline CDR1 SGHAT, CDR2 FQNNGV. The CDR3 DNA is TGTGCCAGCAGCTTACTGACAGGGGGTAAACATTCACCCCTCCACTTT. Its translation: CASSLLTGGKHSPLHF.

The genes are TRBV7-9 and TRBJ2-4; 7 positions match TRBD2. The CDR3 consists of 13 residues. Germline CDR1 is SEHNR and CDR2 is FQNEAQ (reference sequence). The V and J ends lost 9 bases and 9 bases, in that order; junction bases with no gene match: 11. The chain's CDR3 is CASKLGGYGIQYF. The CDR3 nucleotides read TGTGCCAGTAAGCTGGGGGGGTACGGCATTCAGTACTTC.

The chain employs TRBV28 and TRBJ2-3; a possible D gene is TRBD2 (5 bases). V lost 6 bases to trimming and J lost 5 bases, with 15 bases between them. The CDR3 is made up of 14 amino acids. Germline V gene lookup returns CDR1 MDHEN and CDR2 SYDVKM. The CDR3 loop reads CASRLGLTGDTQYF. CDR3 sequence (DNA): TGTGCCAGCAGACTCGGACTCACGGGAGATACGCAGTATTTT.

The rearrangement uses TRBV3-1 (or the pseudogene TRBV3-2) and TRBJ2-7; a weak D match, TRBD1 (6 bases). Germline loops: CDR1 LGHDT, CDR2 YNNKEL (reference sequence). The CDR3 is made up of 15 amino acids. Between the trimmed V and J ends, which lost 4 bases and 4 bases, there was a span of 17 bases. CDR3: CASSLRTDNIYEQYF. The CDR3, as DNA: TGTGCCAGCAGCCTCCGGACAGATAACATTTACGAGCAGTACTTC.

CDR3 sequence: CASNPDRDYEQYF. The CDR3, as DNA: TGTGCCAGCAATCCAGACAGGGACTACGAGCAGTACTTC. V gene TRBV2 combines with J gene TRBJ2-7; 7 positions match TRBD1. The V gene end was trimmed by 7 bases and the J gene end by 3 bases; junction bases not matched to a gene: 6. Looked up from germline, CDR1 is SNHLY and CDR2 is FYNNEI. The CDR3 has 13 amino acids.

The chain recombines TRBV10-2 with TRBJ1-5; the match to TRBD1 covers 7 bases. The germline gives CDR1 WSHSY, CDR2 SAAADI. This CDR3 is 14 amino acids long. V lost 4 bases and J lost 2; bases outside the gene matches: 2. CDR3 loop: CASSAGGGNQPQHF. The CDR3 nucleotides are TGCGCCAGCAGTGCAGGGGGTGGCAATCAGCCCCAGCATTTT.

The chain recombines TRBV5-1 with TRBJ2-1, with TRBD2 identical over 12 bases. This CDR3 has 18 residues. Germline V CDR1 and CDR2: SGHRS, YFSETQ. V lost 5 bases and J lost 5; bases outside the gene matches: 14. The CDR3 sequence is CASSLTSGGQTYNNEQFF. CDR3 nucleotide sequence: TGCGCCAGCAGTTTGACTAGCGGGGGACAGACATATAACAATGAGCAGTTCTTC.

The chain links TRBV5-4 to TRBJ1-2; TRBD1 aligns across 9 bases. The germline gives CDR1 SGHNT, CDR2 YYREEE (reference sequence). CDR3 length: 15 amino acids. V was pared by 5 bases and J by 4 bases, with 9 bases of the junction left unmatched. The CDR3 region is CASRRTGQGPYGYTF. The CDR3 DNA reads TGTGCCAGCAGGCGTACGGGACAGGGACCCTATGGCTACACCTTC.

This chain uses TRBV19 with TRBJ2-5; D might be TRBD1 (5 bases). In germline, CDR1 is LNHDA, CDR2 SQIVND (reference sequence). V shed 6 bases and J shed 2 bases, with 10 bases lying between them. The CDR3 contains 13 residues. CDR3 protein: CASRPTVQETQYF. The DNA for the CDR3 is TGTGCCAGTAGGCCGACAGTGCAAGAGACCCAGTACTTC.